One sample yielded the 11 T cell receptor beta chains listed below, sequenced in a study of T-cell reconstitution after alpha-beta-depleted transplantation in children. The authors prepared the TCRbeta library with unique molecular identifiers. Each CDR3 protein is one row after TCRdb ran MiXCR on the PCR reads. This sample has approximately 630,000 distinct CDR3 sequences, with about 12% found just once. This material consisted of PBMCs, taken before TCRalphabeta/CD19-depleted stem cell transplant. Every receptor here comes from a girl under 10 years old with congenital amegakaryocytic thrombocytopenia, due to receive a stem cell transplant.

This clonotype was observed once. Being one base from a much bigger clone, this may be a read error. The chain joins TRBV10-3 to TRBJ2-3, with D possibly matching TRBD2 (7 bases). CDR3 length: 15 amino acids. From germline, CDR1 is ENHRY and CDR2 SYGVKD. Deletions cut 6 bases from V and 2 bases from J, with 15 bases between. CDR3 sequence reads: CAIRQRGGATDTQYF. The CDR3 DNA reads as TGTGCCATCAGGCAGAGGGGGGGAGCCACAGATACGCAGTATTTT.

The CDR3 here is CSANRDDLYNEQFF. The CDR3 DNA reads TGCAGTGCTAACCGGGACGATCTATACAATGAGCAGTTCTTC. This sequence joins TRBV20-1 and TRBJ2-1, with D perhaps being TRBD1 or TRBD2 (5 bases each). Germline values: CDR1 DFQATT, CDR2 SNEGSKA (reference sequence). V lost 4 bases and J lost 4, with 14 bases in between. The CDR3 consists of 14 residues.

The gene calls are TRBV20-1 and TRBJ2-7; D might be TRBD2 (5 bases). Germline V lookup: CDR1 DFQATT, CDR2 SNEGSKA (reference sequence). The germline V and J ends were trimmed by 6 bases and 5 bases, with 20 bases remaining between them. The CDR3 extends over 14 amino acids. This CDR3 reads CSAPQSTGVDEQYF. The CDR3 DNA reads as TGCAGTGCCCCCCAATCCACCGGGGTGGACGAGCAGTACTTC.

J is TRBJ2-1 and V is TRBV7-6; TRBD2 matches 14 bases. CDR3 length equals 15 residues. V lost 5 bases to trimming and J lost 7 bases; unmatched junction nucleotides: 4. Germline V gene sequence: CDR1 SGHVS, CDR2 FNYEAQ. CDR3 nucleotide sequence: TGTGCCAGCAGCCCGGGACTAGCGGGAGAGAATGAGCAGTTCTTC. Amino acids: CASSPGLAGENEQFF.

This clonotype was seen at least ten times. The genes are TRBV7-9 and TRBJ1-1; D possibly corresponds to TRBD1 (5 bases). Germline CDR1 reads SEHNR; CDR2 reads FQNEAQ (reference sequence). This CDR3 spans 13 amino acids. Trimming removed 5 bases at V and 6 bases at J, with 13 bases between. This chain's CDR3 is CASSRGREPEAFF. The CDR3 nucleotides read TGTGCCAGCAGCCGCGGCAGGGAACCTGAAGCTTTCTTT.

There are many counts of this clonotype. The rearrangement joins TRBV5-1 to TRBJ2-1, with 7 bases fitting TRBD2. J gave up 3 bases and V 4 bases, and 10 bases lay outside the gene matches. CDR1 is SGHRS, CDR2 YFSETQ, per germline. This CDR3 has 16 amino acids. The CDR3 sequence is CASSMSTSRFYNEQFF. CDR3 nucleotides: TGCGCCAGCAGCATGTCGACTAGCCGGTTCTACAATGAGCAGTTCTTC.

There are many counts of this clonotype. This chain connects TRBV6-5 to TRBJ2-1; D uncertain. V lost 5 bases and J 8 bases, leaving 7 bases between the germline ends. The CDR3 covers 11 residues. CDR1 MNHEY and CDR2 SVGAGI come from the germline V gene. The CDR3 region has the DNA TGTGCCAGCAGTCAATTCGATGAGCAGTTCTTC. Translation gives CASSQFDEQFF.

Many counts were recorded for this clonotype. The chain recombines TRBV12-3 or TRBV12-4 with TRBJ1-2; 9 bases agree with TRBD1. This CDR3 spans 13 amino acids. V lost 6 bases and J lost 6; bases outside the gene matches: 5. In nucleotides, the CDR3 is TGTGCCAGCAGACTGGGACAGGGAAATGGCTACACCTTC. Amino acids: CASRLGQGNGYTF.

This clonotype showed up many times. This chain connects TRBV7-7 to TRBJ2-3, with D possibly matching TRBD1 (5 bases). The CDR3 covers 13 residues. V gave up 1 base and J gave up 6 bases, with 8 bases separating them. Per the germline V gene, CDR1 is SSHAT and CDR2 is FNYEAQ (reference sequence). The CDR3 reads CASSLGGSDTQYF. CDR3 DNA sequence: TGTGCCAGCAGCTTAGGGGGCAGCGATACGCAGTATTTT.

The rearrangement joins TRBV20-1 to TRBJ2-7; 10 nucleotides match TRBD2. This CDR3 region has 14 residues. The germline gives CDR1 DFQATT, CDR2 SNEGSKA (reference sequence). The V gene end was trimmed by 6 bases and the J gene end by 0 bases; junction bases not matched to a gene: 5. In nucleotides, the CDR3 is TGCAGTGCCATAGCGGGAGGTCCCTCCTACGAGCAGTACTTC. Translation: CSAIAGGPSYEQYF.

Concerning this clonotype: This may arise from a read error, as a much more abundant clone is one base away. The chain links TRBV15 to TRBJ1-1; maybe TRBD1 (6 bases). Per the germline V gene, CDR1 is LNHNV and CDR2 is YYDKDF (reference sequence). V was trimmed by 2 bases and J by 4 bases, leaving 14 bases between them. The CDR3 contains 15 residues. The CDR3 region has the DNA TGTGCCACCAGCAGAATCCCGGGGGCGCCCACTGAAGCTTTCTTT. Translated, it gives CATSRIPGAPTEAFF.